This TCR beta chain was identified during a study of cytomegalovirus exposure and HLA in healthy donors. About the research overall: Earlier sequencing of about 179 million T cells yielded 100 million to 140 million unique TCR beta sequences.

The germline V and J ends were trimmed by 5 bases and 0 bases, with 14 bases remaining between them. Looked up from germline, CDR1 is MNHNS and CDR2 is SASEGT. This CDR3 is 15 amino acids long. PCR was performed using 60 Vbeta and 13 Jbeta primers. The repertoire was sequenced with immunoSEQ multiplex PCR; TCRdb's copy has only in-frame clones and lacks some. This sample's table has 90,000 to 100,000 clones. The genes are TRBV6-1 and TRBJ2-7, with a weak D call TRBD2 (5 bases). The clonotype comes from a woman aged 25 to 39 in good health and CMV-seronegative. The sample consisted of PBMCs. The CDR3 sequence is CASSTRGRSSYEQYF. CDR3 bases: TGTGCCAGCAGTACCCGGGGTAGGAGCTCCTACGAGCAGTACTTC.